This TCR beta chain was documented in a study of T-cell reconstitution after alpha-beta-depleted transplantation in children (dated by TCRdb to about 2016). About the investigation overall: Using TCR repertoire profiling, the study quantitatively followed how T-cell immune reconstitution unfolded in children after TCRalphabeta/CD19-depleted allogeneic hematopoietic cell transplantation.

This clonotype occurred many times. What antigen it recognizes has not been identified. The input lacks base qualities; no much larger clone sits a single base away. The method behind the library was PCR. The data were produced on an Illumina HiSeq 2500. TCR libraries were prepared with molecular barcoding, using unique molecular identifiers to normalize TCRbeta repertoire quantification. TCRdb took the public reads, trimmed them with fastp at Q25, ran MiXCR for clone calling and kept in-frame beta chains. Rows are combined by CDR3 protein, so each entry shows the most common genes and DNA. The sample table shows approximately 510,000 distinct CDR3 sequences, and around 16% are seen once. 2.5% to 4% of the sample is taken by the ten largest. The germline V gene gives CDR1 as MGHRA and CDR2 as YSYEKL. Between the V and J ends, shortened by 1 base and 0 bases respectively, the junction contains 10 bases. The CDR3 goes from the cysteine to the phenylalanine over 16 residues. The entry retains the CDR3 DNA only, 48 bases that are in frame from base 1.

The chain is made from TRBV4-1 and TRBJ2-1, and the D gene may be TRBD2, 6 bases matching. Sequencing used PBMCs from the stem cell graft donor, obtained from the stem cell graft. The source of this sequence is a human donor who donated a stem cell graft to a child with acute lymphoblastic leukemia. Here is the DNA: TGCGCCAGCAGCCAAGGCTACGGGAGCTCCTACAATGAGCAGTTCTTC. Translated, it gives CASSQGYGSSYNEQFF.